This TCR beta chain was recorded in a study of blood T cell repertoires in COVID-19 (dated by TCRdb to 2019 to 2021). Some background on the complete study: Samples from collaborators originated in the United States, Italy and Spain and spanned both the acute and convalescent phases of COVID-19. The prospective study material was composed of cDNA or gDNA derived from T cells, B-cell-depleted T cells, or PBMCs. The dataset comprised deeply sampled blood TCRbeta repertoires from subjects exposed to, actively infected with, or recovered from COVID-19. The repertoires were released in a freely available public database intended as a resource for research on the immune response to SARS-CoV-2. The samples were drawn from the first 160 participants of the ongoing ImmuneRACE study and from 950 to 1,500 subjects provided by 6 global collaborators. Sample metadata almost always included a de-identified subject ID, COVID-19 status, age in years and sex. Where HLA class I and class II types were available, the types were taken from metadata supplied by the sample provider, not from assay-based typing. General conclusions and limits of the study: How much clinical and demographic metadata was included differed by source and by participant, and the metadata was provided uncurated.

Regarding this clone: Its cognate antigen has yet to be identified. The sample holds no much larger clone one base away, and base qualities are not on file.

At one collaborating source in Seattle, patients were enrolled during active infection and were followed longitudinally through the course of disease. Collaborating institutions collected whole blood in K2EDTA tubes following their own protocols. Collaborator samples were shipped for TCRbeta analysis as frozen whole blood, isolated PBMCs, or DNA extracted from either sample type. The CDR3 holds 15 amino acids from the cysteine to the phenylalanine. Of all the DNA, just the CDR3 is kept, 45 bases in frame from base 1. V is clipped by 1 base and J by 7 bases, and the sequence between their germline boundaries is 11 bases long. Looking up the germline V gene yields CDR1 LGHNA and CDR2 YNFKEQ. The immunoSEQ Assay, a bias-controlled multiplex PCR, was used to amplify TCRbeta CDR3 regions from genomic DNA. On the study's bioinformatics: Nucleated cell counts per sample were estimated from amplification of reference gene primers within the assay. To quantify the absolute abundance of each unique TCRbeta CDR3 rearrangement, sequence reads were collapsed and filtered. Productive Simpson clonality was computed per sample as the square root of Simpson's diversity index over productive rearrangements. TCRdb retrieved this table from immuneACCESS and kept in-frame rearrangements only. Not all clones are present; in checked studies, unresolved V genes account for under half, and no reason is known for the remainder. Clone size and the V and J calls come from that table; the DNA yielded D and trimming. In all, the sample holds tens of thousands of clones, and 89% of those were seen once. The top ten clonotypes cover more than 5% of the sample.

The sequence came from a man aged 60 to 75 with COVID-19, enrolled during active disease. The sequencing input was peripheral blood. This receptor chain uses TRBV4-2 and TRBJ1-6; tentative D gene TRBD1, with 6 bases matching. The DNA sequence is TGTGCCAGCAGCCAAGTACGACAGGCAAATTCACCCCTCCACTTT. This gives the protein CASSQVRQANSPLHF.